This T cell receptor (beta chain) stems from a study of T cells in Graves' hyperthyroidism and ophthalmopathy. Study-level points and caveats: Ophthalmopathy stood apart from stable hyperthyroidism in a 13 V-J model. Most thyroid clonotypes expanded above 0.001 appeared in blood too.

Patients were excluded because of uncontrolled infection, other autoimmune disease, pregnancy or lactation. The study based diagnoses on clinical symptoms, serum thyroxine and TRAb, thyroid ultrasound and orbital computed tomography. CDR3 length: 17 residues. V was pared by 4 bases and J by 3 bases, with 11 bases of the junction left unmatched. The germline gives CDR1 SGHAT, CDR2 FQNNGV. With regard to this clonotype: What it binds is not known.

RNA transcripts yielded amplified TCR beta CDR3 regions. The study used the HTBI primer set for a first-round RT-PCR of the TCR CDR3. A single record per CDR3 protein comes from TCRdb applying MiXCR to the multiplex PCR reads. The sample consists of roughly 500,000 distinct CDR3 sequences, approximately 49% of them appearing once. The TCR originated in an adult woman with Graves' disease, either hyperthyroidism or ophthalmopathy (not recorded which). The sample comprised peripheral blood or thyroid tissue (not recorded which). This chain uses TRBV11-2 with TRBJ2-2; 7 nucleotides match TRBD2. The CDR3 DNA is TGTGCCAGCAGCTACCGGCCTGCGGGAGAGTACACCGGGGAGCTGTTTTTT. This translates into CASSYRPAGEYTGELFF.